This T cell receptor beta chain was obtained from a study of control samples from healthy donors and cancer patients. J was trimmed by 0 bases and V by 0 bases; bases with no gene match: 13. CDR1 and CDR2 (germline): SGHRS, YFSETQ. The CDR3 extends over 20 amino acids. Clones were read by immunoSEQ multiplex PCR, and TCRdb kept only the in-frame ones, dropping some. The table records 75,000 to 95,000 clones, roughly nine tenths of them present only once. The sample was blood. This rearrangement joins TRBV5-1 to TRBJ1-4; 8 bases line up with TRBD1. This TCR was sampled from a woman between 18 and 29 years old in good health. This CDR3 is CASSLGRQGSLFATNEKLFF. The CDR3, as DNA: TGCGCCAGCAGCTTGGGGCGACAGGGGTCTCTTTTTGCAACTAATGAAAAACTGTTTTTT. The full variable domain, with the rest looked up from reference TRBV5-1 and TRBJ1-4, is KAGVTQTPRYLIKTRGQQVTLSCSPISGHRSVSWYQQTPGQGLQFLFEYFSETQRNKGNFPGRFSGRQFSNSRSEMNVSTLELGDSALYLCASSLGRQGSLFATNEKLFFGSGTQLSVL.